One sample yielded the 9 T cell receptor beta chains listed below, sequenced in a study of T-cell reconstitution after alpha-beta-depleted transplantation in children. During its preparation, the TCRbeta library received unique molecular identifiers. TCRdb reprocessed the PCR reads via MiXCR and lists one record per CDR3 protein. Among around 440,000 distinct CDR3 sequences, 15% to 20% were seen once, and the ten largest hold 25% to 30%. The specimen comprised PBMCs, mostly from graft donor cells, sampled 360 days after TCRalphabeta/CD19-depleted stem cell transplant. The receptors derive from a boy under two years old who had a stem cell transplant for Wiskott-Aldrich syndrome, so the T cells may come from the graft donor.

This clonotype has only a few counts. The V gene is TRBV13, the J gene TRBJ2-3; D call uncertain. The V end was cut by 5 bases, the J end by 1 base, with 10 bases between. The germline V gene encodes CDR1 PRHDT and CDR2 FYEKMQ (reference sequence). CDR3 length equals 14 residues. The CDR3 DNA follows: TGTGCCAGCAGCCCGTCGGCGGGCACAGATACGCAGTATTTT. Translating it yields CASSPSAGTDTQYF.

The table lists this clonotype with a few counts. This chain links TRBV20-1 with TRBJ2-3, with D possibly being TRBD2 (6 bases). The ends were cut back, 3 bases at V and 0 bases at J, with 13 bases in the middle. The germline gives CDR1 DFQATT, CDR2 SNEGSKA (reference sequence). This CDR3 has 15 residues. The CDR3 protein is CSARTGLSSTDTQYF. The CDR3 DNA reads as TGCAGTGCTAGGACGGGACTTTCTAGCACAGATACGCAGTATTTT.

The chain employs TRBV18 and TRBJ2-2; D might be TRBD1 or TRBD2, each matching 6 bases. The length of the CDR3 is 17 residues. Trimming cost V 3 bases and J 1 base, with 15 bases left between them. Looked up from germline, CDR1 is KGHSH and CDR2 is LQKENI. The CDR3 sequence is CASSPPVGGRNTGELFF. CDR3 in DNA: TGTGCCAGCTCACCCCCAGTTGGGGGGCGGAACACCGGGGAGCTGTTTTTT.

This clonotype was counted ten times or more. V usage is TRBV18 and J usage is TRBJ2-2; D possibly uses TRBD1 or TRBD2 (5 bases each). The germline CDR1 and CDR2 sequences are KGHSH and LQKENI. The CDR3 has 16 amino acids. V lost 2 bases and J 4 bases, leaving 14 bases between the germline ends. CDR3 sequence: CASSPTAGTGTGELFF. The CDR3 DNA reads TGTGCCAGCTCACCAACGGCAGGGACGGGCACCGGGGAGCTGTTTTTT.

This clonotype was observed a handful of times. CDR3 region: CASSFPPPGAVGDEQFF. For the CDR3, the DNA is TGCGCCAGCAGCTTCCCCCCGCCGGGAGCAGTCGGGGATGAGCAGTTCTTC. V is TRBV5-1 and J is TRBJ2-1; possible D gene TRBD2, 6 bases. The germline CDR1 and CDR2 sequences are SGHRS and YFSETQ. The CDR3 is made up of 17 amino acids. Trimming removed 2 bases at V and 8 bases at J, with 23 bases between. Variable domain in full (rest from reference TRBV5-1 and TRBJ2-1): KAGVTQTPRYLIKTRGQQVTLSCSPISGHRSVSWYQQTPGQGLQFLFEYFSETQRNKGNFPGRFSGRQFSNSRSEMNVSTLELGDSALYLCASSFPPPGAVGDEQFFGPGTRLTVL.

The chain recombines TRBV19 with TRBJ2-1; D is unresolved. The CDR3 is 13 amino acids. The V end lost 5 bases, the J end lost 7 bases, and 12 bases lay between the germline ends. The germline CDR1 and CDR2 sequences are LNHDA and SQIVND (reference sequence). The CDR3 region is CASSPGVRNEQFF. CDR3 nucleotide sequence: TGTGCCAGTAGTCCCGGCGTTAGGAATGAGCAGTTCTTC.

V and J are TRBV28 and TRBJ1-6; 12 nucleotides agree with TRBD1. This CDR3 is built from 17 residues. From germline, CDR1 is MDHEN and CDR2 SYDVKM. Germline trimming cut 10 bases from V and 8 bases from J; bases unmatched to any gene: 15. CDR3 amino acids: CATTLPGQGARDSPLHF. CDR3 in DNA: TGTGCCACGACGCTGCCGGGACAGGGGGCGCGGGATTCACCCCTCCACTTT.

This clonotype has ten or more counts. The rearrangement joins TRBV12-3 or TRBV12-4 to TRBJ2-7; the D gene is possibly TRBD2 (6 bases). Between the trimmed V and J ends, which lost 5 bases and 6 bases, there was a span of 17 bases. CDR3 length: 14 amino acids. CDR3 nucleotide sequence: TGTGCCAGCAGTGGCCGGGACTTCGCATCCGAGCAGTACTTC. As protein: CASSGRDFASEQYF.

This clonotype appeared a few times. J is TRBJ2-2 and V is TRBV7-6; D may correspond to TRBD1 or TRBD2 (6 bases each). Trimming removed 5 bases from V and 3 bases from J, with 16 bases in between. This CDR3 has 16 amino acids. Germline V gives CDR1 SGHVS, CDR2 FNYEAQ. The chain's CDR3 is CASSPGARGYTGELFF. DNA of the CDR3: TGTGCCAGCAGCCCGGGAGCCAGGGGATACACCGGGGAGCTGTTTTTT. Using reference TRBV7-6 and TRBJ2-2 for the parts outside the CDR3, the full variable domain is GAGVSQSPRYKVTKRGQDVALRCDPISGHVSLYWYRQALGQGPEFLTYFNYEAQQDKSGLPNDRFSAERPEGSISTLTIQRTEQRDSAMYRCASSPGARGYTGELFFGEGSRLTVL.